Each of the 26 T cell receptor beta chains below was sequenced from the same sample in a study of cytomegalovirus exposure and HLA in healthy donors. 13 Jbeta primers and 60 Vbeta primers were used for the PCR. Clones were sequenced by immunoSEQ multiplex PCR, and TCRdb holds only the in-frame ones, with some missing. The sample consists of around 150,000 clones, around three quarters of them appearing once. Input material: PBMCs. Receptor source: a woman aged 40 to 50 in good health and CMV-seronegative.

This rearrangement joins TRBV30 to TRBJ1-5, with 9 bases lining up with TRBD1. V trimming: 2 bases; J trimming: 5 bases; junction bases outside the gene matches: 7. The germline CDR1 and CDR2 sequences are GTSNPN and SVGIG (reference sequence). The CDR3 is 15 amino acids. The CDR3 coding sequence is TGTGCCTGGAGTAATACAGGGGGCGTTCATCAGCCCCAGCATTTT. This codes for CAWSNTGGVHQPQHF.

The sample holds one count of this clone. CDR3 protein: CASSPGTSGHNEQFF. The CDR3 region has the DNA TGTGCCAGCAGCCCCGGGACTAGCGGACACAATGAGCAGTTCTTC. This rearrangement joins TRBV11-3 to TRBJ2-1; 11 positions match TRBD2. This CDR3 has 15 residues. Looked up from germline, CDR1 is SGHNT and CDR2 is YENEEA. Trimming at V came to 5 bases and at J to 5 bases, leaving 5 bases not matched to a gene.

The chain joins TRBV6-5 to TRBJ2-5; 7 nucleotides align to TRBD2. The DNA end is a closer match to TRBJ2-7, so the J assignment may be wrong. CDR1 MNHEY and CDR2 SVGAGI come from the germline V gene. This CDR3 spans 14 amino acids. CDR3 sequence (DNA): TGTGCCAGCGCCGCCGGCGGGAGTGTGTACGAGCAGTACTTC. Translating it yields CASAAGGSVYEQYF.

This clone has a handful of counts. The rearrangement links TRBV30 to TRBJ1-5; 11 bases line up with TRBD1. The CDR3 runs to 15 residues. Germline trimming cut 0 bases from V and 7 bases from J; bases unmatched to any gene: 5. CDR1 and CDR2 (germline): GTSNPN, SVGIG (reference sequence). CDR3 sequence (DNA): TGTGCCTGGAGTGTAAAGGGACAGGGGGGCCAGCCCCAGCATTTT. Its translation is CAWSVKGQGGQPQHF.

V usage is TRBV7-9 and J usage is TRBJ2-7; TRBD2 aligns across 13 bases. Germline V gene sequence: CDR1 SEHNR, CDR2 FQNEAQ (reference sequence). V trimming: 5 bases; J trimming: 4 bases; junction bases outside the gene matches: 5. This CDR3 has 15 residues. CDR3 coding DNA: TGTGCCAGCAGCCAAACTAGCGGGAGGGCTTACGAGCAGTACTTC. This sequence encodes CASSQTSGRAYEQYF.

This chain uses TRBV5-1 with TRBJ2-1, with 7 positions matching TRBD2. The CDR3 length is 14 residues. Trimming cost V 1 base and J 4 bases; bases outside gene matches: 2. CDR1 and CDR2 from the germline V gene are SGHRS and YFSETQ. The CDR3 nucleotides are TGCGCCAGCAGCTTGATTAGCGGGTACAATGAGCAGTTCTTC. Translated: CASSLISGYNEQFF.

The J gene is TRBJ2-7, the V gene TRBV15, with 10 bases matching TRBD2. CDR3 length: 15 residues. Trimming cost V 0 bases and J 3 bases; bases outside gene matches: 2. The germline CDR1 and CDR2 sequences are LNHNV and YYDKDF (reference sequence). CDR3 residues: CATSRELAGLYEQYF. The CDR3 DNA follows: TGTGCCACCAGCAGAGAACTAGCGGGACTCTACGAGCAGTACTTC.

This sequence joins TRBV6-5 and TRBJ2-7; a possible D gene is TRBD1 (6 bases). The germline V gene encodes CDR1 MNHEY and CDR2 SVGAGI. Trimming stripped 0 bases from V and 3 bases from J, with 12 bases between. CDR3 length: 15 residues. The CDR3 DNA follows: TGTGCCAGCAGTTACTCAGGGGACACCCTCTACGAGCAGTACTTC. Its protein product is CASSYSGDTLYEQYF.

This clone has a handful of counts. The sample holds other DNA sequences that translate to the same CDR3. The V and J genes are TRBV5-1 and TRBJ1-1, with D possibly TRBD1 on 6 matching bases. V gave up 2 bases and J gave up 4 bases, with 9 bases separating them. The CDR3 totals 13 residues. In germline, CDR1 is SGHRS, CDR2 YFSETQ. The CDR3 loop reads CASSFQGSTEAFF. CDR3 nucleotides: TGCGCCAGCAGCTTTCAGGGGAGCACTGAAGCTTTCTTT.

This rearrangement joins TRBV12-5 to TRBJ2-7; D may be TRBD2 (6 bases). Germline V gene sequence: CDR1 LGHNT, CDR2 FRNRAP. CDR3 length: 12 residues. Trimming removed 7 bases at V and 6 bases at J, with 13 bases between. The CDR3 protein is CASAGGSGEQYF. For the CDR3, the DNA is TGTGCTAGTGCTGGGGGGTCCGGCGAGCAGTACTTC.

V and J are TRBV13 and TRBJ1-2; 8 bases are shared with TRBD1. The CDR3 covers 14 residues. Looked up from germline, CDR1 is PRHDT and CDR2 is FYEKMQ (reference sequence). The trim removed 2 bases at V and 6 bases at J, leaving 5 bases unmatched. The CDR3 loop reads CASSLKGQGNGYTF. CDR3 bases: TGTGCCAGCAGCTTAAAAGGACAGGGTAATGGCTACACCTTC.

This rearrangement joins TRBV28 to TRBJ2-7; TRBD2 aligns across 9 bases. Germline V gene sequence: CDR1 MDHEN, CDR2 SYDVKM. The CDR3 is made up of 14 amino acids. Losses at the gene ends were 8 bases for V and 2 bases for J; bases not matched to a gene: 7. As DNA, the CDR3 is TGTGCCAGCGGGGGGACTAGCCACACCTACGAGCAGTACTTC. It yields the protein CASGGTSHTYEQYF. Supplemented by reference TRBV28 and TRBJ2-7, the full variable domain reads DVKVTQSSRYLVKRTGEKVFLECVQDMDHENMFWYRQDPGLGLRLIYFSYDVKMKEKGDIPEGYSVSREKKERFSLILESASTNQTSMYLCASGGTSHTYEQYFGPGTRLTVT.

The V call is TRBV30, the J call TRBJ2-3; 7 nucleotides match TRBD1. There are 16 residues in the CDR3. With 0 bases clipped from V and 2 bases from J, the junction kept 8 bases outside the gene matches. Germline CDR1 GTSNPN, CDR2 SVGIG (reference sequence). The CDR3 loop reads CAWSVGQVPSTDTQYF. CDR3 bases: TGTGCCTGGAGTGTAGGACAGGTTCCATCCACAGATACGCAGTATTTT. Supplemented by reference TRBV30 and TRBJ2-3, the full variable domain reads SQTIHQWPATLVQPVGSPLSLECTVEGTSNPNLYWYRQAAGRGLQLLFYSVGIGQISSEVPQNLSASRPQDRQFILSSKKLLLSDSGFYLCAWSVGQVPSTDTQYFGPGTRLTVL.

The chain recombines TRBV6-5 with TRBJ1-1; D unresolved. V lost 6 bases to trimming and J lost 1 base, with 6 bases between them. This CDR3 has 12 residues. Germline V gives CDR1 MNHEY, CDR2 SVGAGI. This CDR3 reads CASRRENTEAFF. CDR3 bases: TGTGCCAGCAGGAGGGAGAACACTGAAGCTTTCTTT.

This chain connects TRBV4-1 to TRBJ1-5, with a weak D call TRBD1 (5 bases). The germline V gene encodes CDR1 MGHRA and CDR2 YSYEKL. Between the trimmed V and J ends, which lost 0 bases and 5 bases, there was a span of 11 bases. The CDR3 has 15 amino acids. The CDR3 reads CASSQEPGRDQPQHF. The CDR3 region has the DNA TGCGCCAGCAGCCAAGAACCAGGGAGGGATCAGCCCCAGCATTTT.

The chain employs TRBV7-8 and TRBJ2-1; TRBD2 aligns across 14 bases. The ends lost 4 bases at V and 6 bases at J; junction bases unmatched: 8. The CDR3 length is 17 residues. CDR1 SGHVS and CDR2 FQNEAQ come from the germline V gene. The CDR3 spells CASSSRTSGRLGNEQFF. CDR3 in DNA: TGTGCCAGCAGCTCCAGGACTAGCGGGAGGCTGGGCAATGAGCAGTTCTTC.

DNA of the CDR3: TGTGCCTGGAGTGTGGGCGGGGCTAGCTCCTACGAGCAGTACTTC. As protein: CAWSVGGASSYEQYF. V gene TRBV30 combines with J gene TRBJ2-7; D perhaps matches TRBD2 (6 bases). CDR1 and CDR2 from the germline V gene are GTSNPN and SVGIG (reference sequence). Trimming stripped 0 bases from V and 0 bases from J, with 12 bases between. There are 15 residues in the CDR3.

Here the CDR3 DNA reads TGTGCCAGCATACAGGGGGCTGGCTACACCTTC. Translation gives CASIQGAGYTF. V and J are TRBV6-6 and TRBJ1-2; TRBD1 matches at 9 bases. The CDR3 consists of 11 residues. Germline-derived CDR1 and CDR2 are MNHNY and SVGAGI (reference sequence). The J segment lost 7 bases and the V segment lost 7 bases, leaving 1 base of the junction unmatched.

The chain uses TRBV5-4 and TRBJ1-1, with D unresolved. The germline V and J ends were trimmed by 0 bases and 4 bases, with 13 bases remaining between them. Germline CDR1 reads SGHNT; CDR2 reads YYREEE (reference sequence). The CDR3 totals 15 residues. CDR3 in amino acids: CASSLGGEMGTEAFF. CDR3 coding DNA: TGTGCCAGCAGCTTGGGCGGAGAGATGGGCACTGAAGCTTTCTTT. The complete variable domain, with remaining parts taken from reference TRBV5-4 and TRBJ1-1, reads ETGVTQSPTHLIKTRGQQVTLRCSSQSGHNTVSWYQQALGQGPQFIFQYYREEENGRGNFPPRFSGLQFPNYSSELNVNALELDDSALYLCASSLGGEMGTEAFFGQGTRLTVV.

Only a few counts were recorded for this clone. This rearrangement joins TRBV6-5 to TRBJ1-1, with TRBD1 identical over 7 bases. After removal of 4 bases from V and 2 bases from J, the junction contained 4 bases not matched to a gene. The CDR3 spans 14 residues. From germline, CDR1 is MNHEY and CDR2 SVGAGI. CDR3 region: CASSSRTGNTEAFF. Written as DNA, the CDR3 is TGTGCCAGCAGTTCCCGGACAGGTAACACTGAAGCTTTCTTT.

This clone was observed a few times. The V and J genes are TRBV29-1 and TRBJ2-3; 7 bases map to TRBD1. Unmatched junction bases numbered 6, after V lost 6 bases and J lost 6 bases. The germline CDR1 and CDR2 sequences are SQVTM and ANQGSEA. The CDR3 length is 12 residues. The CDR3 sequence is CSVGRQGDTQYF. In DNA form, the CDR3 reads TGCAGCGTAGGGAGACAGGGTGATACGCAGTATTTT.

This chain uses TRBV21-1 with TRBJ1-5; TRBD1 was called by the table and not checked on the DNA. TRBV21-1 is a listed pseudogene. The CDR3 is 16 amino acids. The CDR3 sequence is CASSKGAGRFNQPQHF. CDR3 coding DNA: TGTGCCAGCAGCAAAGGGGCAGGGCGATTCAATCAGCCCCAGCATTTT.

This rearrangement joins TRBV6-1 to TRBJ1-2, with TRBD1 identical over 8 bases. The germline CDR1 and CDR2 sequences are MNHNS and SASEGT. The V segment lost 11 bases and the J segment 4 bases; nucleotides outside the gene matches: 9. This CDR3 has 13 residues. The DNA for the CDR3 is TGTGCCGGCTCCGGACAGGGTCGCTATGGCTACACCTTC. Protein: CAGSGQGRYGYTF.

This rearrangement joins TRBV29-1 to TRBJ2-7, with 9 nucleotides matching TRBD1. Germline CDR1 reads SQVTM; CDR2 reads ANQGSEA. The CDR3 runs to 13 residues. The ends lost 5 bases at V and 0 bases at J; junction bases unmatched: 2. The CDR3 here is CSVRDRASYEQYF. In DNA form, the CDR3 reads TGCAGCGTTCGGGACAGGGCCTCCTACGAGCAGTACTTC.

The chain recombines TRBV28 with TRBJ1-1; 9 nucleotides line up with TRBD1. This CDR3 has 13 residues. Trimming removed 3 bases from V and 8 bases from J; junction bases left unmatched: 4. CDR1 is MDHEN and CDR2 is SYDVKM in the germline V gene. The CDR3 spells CASSFPGQGEAFF. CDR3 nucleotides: TGTGCCAGCAGTTTCCCGGGACAGGGAGAAGCTTTCTTT.

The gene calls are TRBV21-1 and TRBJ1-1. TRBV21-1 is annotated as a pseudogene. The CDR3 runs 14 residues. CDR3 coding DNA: TGTGCCAGCAGCCGGGGGGCTGGACACACTGAAGCTTTCTTT. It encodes CASSRGAGHTEAFF.